Below, one T cell receptor (beta chain) is given with its context. The CDR3 consists of 14 residues. V lost 6 bases to trimming and J lost 4 bases, with 10 bases between them. Germline CDR1 reads MNHEY; CDR2 reads SVGAGI. This sample was taken from a study of blood T cell repertoires in COVID-19. Study processing details: Nucleated cell counts were estimated from reference gene primer amplification. TCRdb's table, derived via immunoSEQ multiplex PCR, lists solely in-frame clones and lacks some. The V and J calls and clone size were taken over from that table, and D and trimming were inferred from the DNA. The repertoire holds approximately 300,000 clones, with roughly nine tenths as singletons.

The sequenced sample was peripheral blood. The chain is built from TRBV6-5 and TRBJ1-6; D remains ambiguous. The sequence was collected from a man in his late teens or twenties who had recovered from COVID-19. CDR3 sequence reads: CASRAERYNSPLHF. The CDR3 DNA sequence: TGTGCCAGCAGGGCGGAGCGGTATAATTCACCCCTCCACTTT.